Presented here are 24 T cell receptor beta chains from one specimen sequenced in a study of regulatory T cells in long-lasting Graves disease. Time point in this sample: newly diagnosed GD, antithyroid drugs for less than 3 months. Generation of the TCR library employed RNA extracted from PBMCs. Libraries of TCR beta came from iRepertoire HTBI primers plus Arm-PCR of CDR3 regions. In TCRdb, the multiplex PCR reads were re-called with MiXCR into one record per CDR3 protein. This repertoire shows 450,000 to 650,000 distinct CDR3 sequences, approximately 16% found once; its top ten account for 20% to 30%. These sequences were also reported in another study, on T cells in Graves' hyperthyroidism and ophthalmopathy.

The sample consisted of peripheral blood mononuclear cells (PBMCs), taken at new diagnosis, from a patient treated with antithyroid drugs. The receptors were sampled from a woman aged 40-65 years with Graves disease.

This clonotype has ten or more counts. V usage is TRBV6-1 and J usage is TRBJ1-1; D is undetermined. Trimming stripped 6 bases from V and 5 bases from J, with 16 bases between. Germline values: CDR1 MNHNS, CDR2 SASEGT. CDR3 length: 14 residues. The CDR3 sequence is CASSLRTAVTEAFF. The CDR3 DNA is TGTGCCAGCAGCCTGAGGACCGCCGTTACTGAAGCTTTCTTT.

This clonotype was recorded at least ten times. The chain couples TRBV6-2 or TRBV6-3 to TRBJ2-7; D is tentatively TRBD1 or TRBD2 (5 bases each). Germline V gene data show CDR1 as MNHEY and CDR2 as SVGEGT. This CDR3 spans 14 amino acids. V was trimmed by 7 bases and J by 3 bases, leaving 16 bases between them. Written as DNA, the CDR3 is TGTGCCAGCATCCGGGACGACCTAGGCTACGAGCAGTACTTC. This codes for CASIRDDLGYEQYF.

This clonotype was counted at least ten times. The gene calls are TRBV12-3 or TRBV12-4 and TRBJ1-1; unclear D gene. V lost 7 bases and J 0 bases, leaving 6 bases between the germline ends. This CDR3 is 12 amino acids long. In DNA, the CDR3 is TGTGCCAGCATGTTGTTGAACACTGAAGCTTTCTTT. Translating it yields CASMLLNTEAFF.

This clonotype was seen many times. This sequence joins TRBV12-5 and TRBJ2-1; no reliable D call. The CDR3 is 12 amino acids. V lost 1 base and J 4 bases, leaving 2 bases between the germline ends. Germline V gene sequence: CDR1 LGHNT, CDR2 FRNRAP. For the CDR3, the DNA is TGTGCTAGTGGTTTGGGTTACAATGAGCAGTTCTTC. Its protein is CASGLGYNEQFF.

Regarding this clonotype: A read error may produce the germline difference seen at one junction end. This rearrangement joins TRBV27 to TRBJ2-6; TRBD1 might be the D (5 bases). The germline CDR1 and CDR2 sequences are MNHEY and SMNVEV (reference sequence). This CDR3 has 13 residues. The chain's CDR3 is CASSRSGANVPTF. The CDR3 DNA follows: TGTGCCAGCAGTCGATCTGGGGCCAACGTCCCGACTTTC.

This clonotype was counted many times. The genes are TRBV6-5 and TRBJ2-1; 9 bases match TRBD1. The CDR3 runs to 15 residues. Per germline, CDR1 MNHEY and CDR2 SVGAGI. V lost 5 bases and J lost 2; bases outside the gene matches: 4. The CDR3 coding sequence is TGTGCCAGCAGTACTCGACAGGGGGCCTACAATGAGCAGTTCTTC. Translated: CASSTRQGAYNEQFF.

This clonotype was observed many times. The gene calls are TRBV18 and TRBJ2-3; D unclear. Germline assignment: CDR1 KGHSH and CDR2 LQKENI. Trimming removed 2 bases from V and 2 bases from J, with 11 bases in between. The CDR3 is 15 amino acids. Here the CDR3 reads CASSPWTKDTDTQYF. The CDR3 coding sequence is TGTGCCAGCTCACCATGGACGAAAGACACAGATACGCAGTATTTT. Full variable domain (outside the CDR3, taken from reference TRBV18 and TRBJ2-3): NAGVMQNPRHLVRRRGQEARLRCSPMKGHSHVYWYRQLPEEGLKFMVYLQKENIIDESGMPKERFSAEFPKEGPSILRIQQVVRGDSAAYFCASSPWTKDTDTQYFGPGTRLTVL.

In its sample, this clonotype was seen a few times. This sequence joins TRBV6-2 or TRBV6-3 and TRBJ2-1, with 7 bases identical to TRBD2. The trim removed 6 bases at V and 10 bases at J, leaving 12 bases unmatched. The V gene's germline CDR1 is MNHEY and CDR2 SVGEGT. The length of the CDR3 is 14 residues. The CDR3 nucleotides read TGTGCCAGCAGGCCTAACCTGCGGGAGTCCGAGCAGTTCTTC. This sequence encodes CASRPNLRESEQFF.

This clonotype was seen a handful of times. This chain connects TRBV24-1 to TRBJ2-3; possibly TRBD2 for D (6 bases). Germline CDR1 is KGHDR and CDR2 is SFDVKD. V was shortened by 7 bases and J by 7 bases, with 8 bases between the two germline ends. This CDR3 spans 11 amino acids. As DNA, the CDR3 is TGTGCCACCAGGGCGGGGAATACGCAGTATTTT. Amino acids: CATRAGNTQYF.

This clonotype was detected ten times or more. V and J are TRBV20-1 and TRBJ2-1; TRBD2 is a possible D gene (7 bases). CDR1 and CDR2 (germline): DFQATT, SNEGSKA (reference sequence). The CDR3 is 12 residues long. V was cut by 5 bases and J by 9 bases, with 14 bases left in between. CDR3 sequence: CSAGAGAGEQFF. The CDR3 DNA sequence: TGCAGTGCTGGGGCGGGGGCCGGTGAGCAGTTCTTC.

This clonotype has ten or more counts. The chain joins TRBV3-1 to TRBJ2-5; 13 nucleotides line up with TRBD2. From germline, CDR1 is LGHDT and CDR2 YNNKEL (reference sequence). The CDR3 sequence is 16 residues long. J was trimmed by 4 bases and V by 3 bases; bases with no gene match: 5. The CDR3 DNA reads TGTGCCAGCAGCCAGCCCACTAGCGGGGGGGCAGAGACCCAGTACTTC. Protein sequence: CASSQPTSGGAETQYF.

About this clonotype: Germline is not matched at one junction end, which may reflect a read error. V gene TRBV4-2 combines with J gene TRBJ2-4; 14 nucleotides match TRBD2. Germline assignment: CDR1 LGHNA and CDR2 YNFKEQ. The CDR3 length is 19 residues. CDR3 in amino acids: CASSQYGTSGGLAKNIQYF. In nucleotides, the CDR3 is TGCGCCAGCAGCCAATACGGGACTAGCGGGGGTTTGGCCAAAAACATTCAGTACTTC.

The chain is built from TRBV9 and TRBJ2-2; possible D gene TRBD1, 5 bases. CDR1 and CDR2 (germline): SGDLS, YYNGEE. The germline V and J ends were trimmed by 4 bases and 0 bases, with 10 bases remaining between them. The CDR3 is made up of 15 amino acids. For the CDR3, the DNA is TGTGCCAGCAGCCCCCAGGGCGCGAACACCGGGGAGCTGTTTTTT. Its protein is CASSPQGANTGELFF.

This clonotype was recorded at least ten times. V is TRBV5-6 and J is TRBJ1-2, with TRBD1 matching 9 bases. V shed 4 bases, J shed 4 bases, and the junction held 8 bases outside the gene matches. Germline CDR1 reads SGHDT; CDR2 reads YYEEEE. This CDR3 is 15 amino acids long. CDR3 in amino acids: CASSIPGTGPYGYTF. In DNA, the CDR3 is TGTGCCAGCAGCATCCCCGGGACAGGGCCCTATGGCTACACCTTC. The full variable domain, in which reference TRBV5-6 and TRBJ1-2 provide the parts outside the CDR3, is DAGVTQSPTHLIKTRGQQVTLRCSPKSGHDTVSWYQQALGQGPQFIFQYYEEEERQRGNFPDRFSGHQFPNYSSELNVNALLLGDSALYLCASSIPGTGPYGYTFGSGTRLTVV.

As concerns this clonotype: One end of the junction does not line up with germline, which may come from a read error. The genes are TRBV7-7 and TRBJ2-1; D possibly uses TRBD1 or TRBD2 (5 bases each). There are 13 residues in the CDR3. Germline V gene data show CDR1 as SSHAT and CDR2 as FNYEAQ (reference sequence). In nucleotides, the CDR3 is TGTGCTAGCAGCCAACGTGCTGGGGGTGAGCAGTTCTTC. Amino acids: CASSQRAGGEQFF.

This clonotype came up many times. The chain uses TRBV10-2 and TRBJ2-2; tentatively, D is TRBD1 (6 bases). Per the germline V gene, CDR1 is WSHSY and CDR2 is SAAADI. Between the trimmed V and J ends, which lost 8 bases and 6 bases, there was a span of 13 bases. The CDR3 totals 13 residues. CDR3 DNA sequence: TGCGCCAGCGATACAGGGCGTCCCGGGGAGCTGTTTTTT. This sequence encodes CASDTGRPGELFF.

This clonotype was seen more than once but under ten times. V is TRBV9 and J is TRBJ1-5; unclear D gene. V was trimmed by 5 bases and J by 0 bases, leaving 18 bases between them. The CDR3 loop spans 17 amino acids. Germline loops: CDR1 SGDLS, CDR2 YYNGEE. Here the CDR3 DNA reads TGTGCCAGCAGTTATTCGCAGGAGATCCATAGCAATCAGCCCCAGCATTTT. Amino acids: CASSYSQEIHSNQPQHF.

The chain is built from TRBV11-2 and TRBJ2-3; D gene uncertain. The J call may be wrong; the DNA end is better matched by TRBJ2-7. Germline assignment: CDR1 SGHAT and CDR2 FQNNGV. This CDR3 has 12 residues. The CDR3 spells CASSFWGDEQYF. The DNA of the CDR3 is TGTGCCAGCAGCTTCTGGGGTGATGAGCAGTACTTC.

The chain recombines TRBV19 with TRBJ1-4, with TRBD1 matching over 8 bases. J lost 7 bases, V lost 7 bases, and 8 bases had no gene match. The CDR3 extends over 14 amino acids. CDR1 and CDR2 (germline): LNHDA, SQIVND (reference sequence). The CDR3 reads CASKPGQEFEKLFF. In DNA, the CDR3 is TGTGCCAGTAAACCGGGACAGGAATTTGAAAAACTGTTTTTT.

This clonotype was observed many times. J is TRBJ2-1 and V is TRBV5-1; a weak D match, TRBD1 (5 bases). Per germline, CDR1 SGHRS and CDR2 YFSETQ. The V and J ends lost 1 base and 1 base respectively, with 15 bases between them. This CDR3 is 17 amino acids long. Here the CDR3 DNA reads TGCGCCAGCAGCTTGTTCAGGGAAAGAGGATCCTACAATGAGCAGTTCTTC. Its translation: CASSLFRERGSYNEQFF.

The V gene is TRBV10-3, the J gene TRBJ1-2, with D tentatively TRBD1 (5 bases). V lost 2 bases to trimming and J lost 0 bases, with 7 bases between them. CDR3 length: 14 amino acids. The germline V gene has CDR1 ENHRY and CDR2 SYGVKD. CDR3 coding DNA: TGTGCCATCAGTGAGGGGGCAGCTAACTATGGCTACACCTTC. Translation gives CAISEGAANYGYTF.

In this sample, this clonotype turned up many times. This chain connects TRBV28 to TRBJ2-5; 14 bases align to TRBD2. Germline trimming cut 2 bases from V and 4 bases from J; bases unmatched to any gene: 0. The CDR3 contains 15 residues. The V gene's germline CDR1 is MDHEN and CDR2 SYDVKM. CDR3 residues: CASSLGLAGGETQYF. In nucleotides, the CDR3 is TGTGCCAGCAGTTTAGGACTAGCGGGAGGAGAGACCCAGTACTTC.

This clonotype was counted many times. The V call is TRBV12-3 or TRBV12-4, the J call TRBJ1-1; D call uncertain. The ends were cut back, 10 bases at V and 11 bases at J, with 23 bases in the middle. CDR3 length: 13 amino acids. CDR3 sequence: CATRLEQPSYAFF. Here the CDR3 DNA reads TGTGCCACCCGCCTTGAGCAGCCGAGTTATGCTTTCTTT.

This clonotype came up a few times. The rearrangement uses TRBV10-3 and TRBJ2-7, with 9 bases matching TRBD1. The CDR3 length is 13 residues. V shed 6 bases, J shed 5 bases, and the junction held 5 bases outside the gene matches. Germline CDR1 and CDR2: ENHRY and SYGVKD. This chain's CDR3 is CAIRGTGNDEQYF. CDR3 DNA: TGTGCCATCAGAGGGACAGGGAACGACGAGCAGTACTTC.